The T cell receptor beta chain under discussion was sequenced for a study of T cells in Graves' hyperthyroidism and ophthalmopathy. Using RNA transcripts as the source, TCR beta CDR3 regions were amplified. Researchers ran a first-round RT-PCR on the TCR CDR3 using the HTBI primer set. TCRdb independently ran MiXCR on the multiplex PCR reads; one entry per CDR3 protein. The table records approximately 710,000 distinct CDR3 sequences, 15% to 20% of them present only once. This clonotype was recorded a few times. The source material was blood. This TCR was sampled from a man between 50 and 59 years old with Graves' hyperthyroidism.

CDR3 sequence (DNA): TGTGCCAGCAGTCCGACAGGGGTCGGCTATGGCTACACCTTC. Translating it yields CASSPTGVGYGYTF. This chain uses TRBV28 with TRBJ1-2; 8 bases agree with TRBD1. This CDR3 has 14 amino acids. V dropped 5 bases and J dropped 4; count of bases not matched to a gene: 6. The germline CDR1 and CDR2 sequences are MDHEN and SYDVKM.